What follows are 13 T cell receptor beta chains derived from one specimen sequenced in a study of shared clonotypes between healthy human individuals. The data were produced by immunoSEQ multiplex PCR, yet TCRdb's version contains in-frame clones alone and is incomplete. The data show 600,000 to 750,000 clones, about nine tenths seen once. Sequenced input: memory CD8+ T cells from PBMCs. This sample's subset: CD45RO+ cells pooled with CCR7-negative TemRA cells. These receptors were collected from a man between 18 and 35 years old in good health. Some clones in this sample may be carry-over from other donors' samples.

This rearrangement joins TRBV27 to TRBJ2-7; 7 nucleotides match TRBD1. CDR1 MNHEY and CDR2 SMNVEV come from the germline V gene (reference sequence). This CDR3 is 15 amino acids long. Losses at the gene ends were 6 bases for V and 3 bases for J; bases not matched to a gene: 11. CDR3 bases: TGTGCCAGCAGCCCACGTGGGACAGCGTACTACGAGCAGTACTTC. Amino acid sequence: CASSPRGTAYYEQYF.

The rearrangement links TRBV6-1 to TRBJ1-2; D gene unclear. CDR1 and CDR2 from the germline V gene are MNHNS and SASEGT. The CDR3 runs to 14 residues. V was clipped by 0 bases and J by 2 bases, with 7 bases between them. The CDR3 is CASSEALQNYGYTF. In nucleotides, the CDR3 is TGTGCCAGCAGTGAAGCATTACAGAACTATGGCTACACCTTC.

The rearrangement joins TRBV14 to TRBJ2-1; D gene ambiguous. Germline CDR1 and CDR2: SGHDN and FVKESK. CDR3 length equals 12 residues. Trimming removed 0 bases from V and 4 bases from J, with 1 base in between. CDR3 in DNA: TGTGCCAGCAGCCAAGATTACAATGAGCAGTTCTTC. This sequence encodes CASSQDYNEQFF.

This chain connects TRBV5-1 to TRBJ2-1; TRBD2 matches at 9 bases. Germline CDR1 is SGHRS and CDR2 is YFSETQ. The CDR3 contains 17 residues. V lost 0 bases to trimming and J lost 0 bases; unmatched junction nucleotides: 4. The CDR3 sequence: CASSLEPSGTSYNEQFF. The CDR3, as DNA: TGCGCCAGCAGCTTGGAACCTAGCGGGACCTCCTACAATGAGCAGTTCTTC. The full variable domain, completed using reference TRBV5-1 and TRBJ2-1, is KAGVTQTPRYLIKTRGQQVTLSCSPISGHRSVSWYQQTPGQGLQFLFEYFSETQRNKGNFPGRFSGRQFSNSRSEMNVSTLELGDSALYLCASSLEPSGTSYNEQFFGPGTRLTVL.

This clone has a handful of counts. The V call is TRBV25-1, the J call TRBJ1-4, with D unresolved. The CDR3 contains 17 residues. With 3 bases removed from V and 0 bases from J, the gap between germline ends came to 14 bases. CDR1 is MGHDK, CDR2 SYGVNS, per germline. CDR3 loop: CASSDCWAHATNEKLFF. The DNA of the CDR3 is TGTGCCAGCAGTGATTGTTGGGCGCACGCAACTAATGAAAAACTGTTTTTT.

The gene calls are TRBV28 and TRBJ1-3, with 8 nucleotides matching TRBD1. The V gene end was trimmed by 4 bases and the J gene end by 6 bases; junction bases not matched to a gene: 8. The CDR3 runs to 15 residues. Germline V gives CDR1 MDHEN, CDR2 SYDVKM. CDR3 DNA: TGTGCCAGCAGTTGGGGCAGGGGGCGTTTAAACACCATATATTTT. Residues: CASSWGRGRLNTIYF. Full variable domain (remainder filled in from reference TRBV28 and TRBJ1-3): DVKVTQSSRYLVKRTGEKVFLECVQDMDHENMFWYRQDPGLGLRLIYFSYDVKMKEKGDIPEGYSVSREKKERFSLILESASTNQTSMYLCASSWGRGRLNTIYFGEGSWLTVV.

The chain is built from TRBV5-6 and TRBJ1-2, with D maybe TRBD1 (5 bases). The V end lost 0 bases, the J end lost 4 bases, and 13 bases lay between the germline ends. Germline loops: CDR1 SGHDT, CDR2 YYEEEE. The CDR3 has 15 residues. CDR3 nucleotides: TGTGCCAGCAGCTTGGGGGCAGGGATCTTCTATGGCTACACCTTC. Its protein product is CASSLGAGIFYGYTF.

The J gene is TRBJ1-2, the V gene TRBV6-6; perhaps TRBD1 as D (5 bases). This CDR3 has 14 amino acids. Per germline, CDR1 MNHNY and CDR2 SVGAGI (reference sequence). Trimming left V 2 bases short and J 0 bases short, with 7 bases between. As DNA, the CDR3 is TGTGCCAGCAGTTACGTGACAGCTAACTATGGCTACACCTTC. As protein: CASSYVTANYGYTF.

The chain has TRBV19 and TRBJ2-1; D is perhaps TRBD2 (5 bases). Trimming cost V 5 bases and J 0 bases, with 8 bases left between them. This CDR3 comprises 14 residues. Germline lookup yields CDR1 LNHDA and CDR2 SQIVND (reference sequence). The chain's CDR3 is CASSYGSSYNEQFF. CDR3 DNA: TGTGCCAGTAGTTATGGGAGCTCCTACAATGAGCAGTTCTTC.

The chain links TRBV27 to TRBJ2-1; D might be TRBD1 (5 bases). CDR1 is MNHEY, CDR2 SMNVEV, per germline (reference sequence). Trimming took 2 bases from V and 1 from J, leaving 9 bases between them. CDR3 length: 15 residues. DNA for the CDR3: TGTGCCAGCAGTTTAAGGGCAGGGTCCTACAATGAGCAGTTCTTC. It is translated as CASSLRAGSYNEQFF.

This chain connects TRBV27 to TRBJ1-2; D is possibly TRBD1 (6 bases). Trimming took 0 bases from V and 4 from J, leaving 12 bases between them. The CDR3 totals 15 residues. CDR1 MNHEY and CDR2 SMNVEV come from the germline V gene (reference sequence). The CDR3 protein is CASSLSGTPGYGYTF. DNA of the CDR3: TGTGCCAGCAGTTTATCTGGGACACCCGGCTATGGCTACACCTTC.

The gene calls are TRBV4-1 and TRBJ1-1, with D hard to call. Germline-derived CDR1 and CDR2 are MGHRA and YSYEKL. The V and J ends lost 4 bases and 0 bases respectively, with 15 bases between them. The CDR3 loop spans 16 amino acids. Here the CDR3 reads CASSPVGGQVNTEAFF. The DNA for the CDR3 is TGCGCCAGCAGCCCTGTCGGTGGGCAGGTGAACACTGAAGCTTTCTTT.

The chain joins TRBV28 to TRBJ2-5; 13 bases map to TRBD2. The CDR3 sequence is 13 residues long. Germline loops: CDR1 MDHEN, CDR2 SYDVKM. The J segment lost 12 bases and the V segment lost 6 bases, leaving 7 bases of the junction unmatched. CDR3 DNA: TGTGCCAGCAGCGCGGGACTAGCGGGAAGAAAGTACTTC. Encoded protein: CASSAGLAGRKYF. The full variable domain, its missing parts supplied by reference TRBV28 and TRBJ2-5, is DVKVTQSSRYLVKRTGEKVFLECVQDMDHENMFWYRQDPGLGLRLIYFSYDVKMKEKGDIPEGYSVSREKKERFSLILESASTNQTSMYLCASSAGLAGRKYFGPGTRLLVL.